This TCR beta chain was found in a study of blood T cell repertoires in COVID-19. V lost 5 bases and J 2 bases, leaving 12 bases between the germline ends. The germline CDR1 and CDR2 sequences are MNHNY and SVGAGI (reference sequence). The CDR3 has 14 residues. In the authors' workflow: Using reference gene primer amplification, nucleated cell counts were estimated. Generated by immunoSEQ multiplex PCR, the TCRdb table keeps only in-frame clones and is missing some. That table is the source of V, J and clone size, and D and trimming were worked out from the DNA. There are fewer than 50,000 clones in the sample; roughly 63% occur only once, and 6.2% lies in the top ten.

The clonotype originates from a man older than 75 with acute or convalescent COVID-19. Sample: peripheral blood. This sequence joins TRBV6-6 and TRBJ1-1; D is unresolved. In nucleotides, the CDR3 is TGTGCCAGCAGTCCTCCGGGGAGCAACACTGAAGCTTTCTTT. It yields the protein CASSPPGSNTEAFF.